The clone carrying this T cell receptor (beta chain) showed up just a few times. The same CDR3 is also encoded by other DNA sequences in this sample. Intraepithelial and lamina propria lymphocytes were released after the graft tissue was processed. This sample was taken from a study of graft-versus-host responses after intestinal transplantation. Clones were read by immunoSEQ multiplex PCR, and TCRdb kept only the in-frame ones, dropping some. The sample yields about 20,000 clones, around 81% seen once. The germline V gene has CDR1 SQVTM and CDR2 ANQGSEA. The CDR3 consists of 12 residues. The V segment lost 6 bases and the J segment 4 bases; nucleotides outside the gene matches: 1.

The TCR sequence derives from a human patient who received an intestinal transplant, so some T cells may come from the graft donor. The source material was ileum tissue, sampled 12 days after intestinal transplant. The V and J genes are TRBV29-1 and TRBJ1-2; 11 bases map to TRBD1. This chain's CDR3 is CSVGTGGYGYTF. The CDR3 region has the DNA TGCAGCGTAGGGACAGGGGGCTATGGCTACACCTTC.